Following are 2 T cell receptor beta chains from one sample sequenced in a study of vaccination and CD4 T cells after COVID-19. Antigens for these TCRs are unknown. Regarding treatment: roughly 10-day PBMC culture with coronavirus spike peptide pools or control peptides (ViraFEST assay). Sequencing of cultured CD4+ T cell DNA used the Oncomine TCR Beta short-read assay. TCRdb reanalysed the PCR reads using MiXCR and keeps one entry per CDR3 protein. Of around 26,000 distinct CDR3 sequences in the sample, roughly 67% are singletons; the top ten hold roughly 15%. Sequenced material: CD4+ T cells from blood, cultured in vitro, taken after SARS-CoV-2 vaccination. The receptor source for this set is a human donor who received a COVID-19 vaccine.

In this sample, this clonotype turned up a few times. The chain uses TRBV7-8 and TRBJ1-6; the D is unclear. The germline V and J ends were trimmed by 2 bases and 7 bases, with 9 bases remaining between them. CDR3 length: 14 amino acids. Germline loops: CDR1 SGHVS, CDR2 FQNEAQ. The DNA for the CDR3 is TGTGCCAGCAGCTTAATACGGGTAAATTCACCCCTCCACTTT. Its protein product is CASSLIRVNSPLHF.

V is TRBV19 and J is TRBJ1-2, with a tentative D call TRBD1 (5 bases). The V gene's germline CDR1 is LNHDA and CDR2 SQIVND (reference sequence). V dropped 3 bases and J dropped 5 bases, with 19 bases sitting between them. The CDR3 extends over 16 amino acids. CDR3 DNA: TGTGCCAGTAGTATTAACGGGGCCGAGTCGCTATATGGCTACACCTTC. Its translation: CASSINGAESLYGYTF.